Presented here are 21 T cell receptor beta chains from one specimen sequenced in a study of blood T cell repertoires in COVID-19. TCRdb keeps only in-frame clones here, not all; method: immunoSEQ multiplex PCR. Of around 20,000 clones listed, about 73% were seen once; the top ten hold around 21%. The sequencing input was peripheral blood. The receptors shown here come from a human donor in a cohort sampled during active or convalescent COVID-19.

This clone was detected once. V usage is TRBV5-6 and J usage is TRBJ2-7; D is unclear. Trimming stripped 4 bases from V and 6 bases from J, with 17 bases between. Germline V gene sequence: CDR1 SGHDT, CDR2 YYEEEE. The CDR3 spans 14 residues. The CDR3 DNA sequence: TGTGCCAGCAGCCCCTTCAGGTCCTCAGGCGAGCAGTACTTC. Translated, it gives CASSPFRSSGEQYF.

This chain connects TRBV3-1 (or the pseudogene TRBV3-2) to TRBJ1-2; no firm D call. The CDR3 has 14 residues. CDR1 LGHDT and CDR2 YNNKEL come from the germline V gene (reference sequence). The V end lost 0 bases, the J end lost 8 bases, and 13 bases lay between the germline ends. The CDR3 is CASSQDWRLYGYTF. DNA for the CDR3: TGTGCCAGCAGCCAAGATTGGCGGCTCTACGGCTACACCTTC.

The rearrangement joins TRBV7-9 to TRBJ2-1; perhaps TRBD2 as D (6 bases). Trimming removed 4 bases from V and 4 bases from J, with 11 bases in between. The CDR3 has 14 amino acids. Germline loops: CDR1 SEHNR, CDR2 FQNEAQ (reference sequence). The CDR3 region has the DNA TGTGCCAGCAGCTGGCGGGAATCGTACAATGAGCAGTTCTTC. Translating gives CASSWRESYNEQFF.

This chain uses TRBV27 with TRBJ2-1; D is perhaps TRBD2 (6 bases). V lost 2 bases and J lost 5, with 10 bases in between. This CDR3 contains 14 residues. The germline CDR1 and CDR2 sequences are MNHEY and SMNVEV (reference sequence). DNA for the CDR3: TGTGCCAGCAGTTTACGTAGCGGCAACAATGAGCAGTTCTTC. Protein sequence: CASSLRSGNNEQFF.

This rearrangement joins TRBV6-6 to TRBJ2-1; D uncertain. The germline V gene has CDR1 MNHNY and CDR2 SVGAGI (reference sequence). The CDR3 spans 11 residues. V was clipped by 5 bases and J by 10 bases, with 9 bases between them. CDR3 bases: TGTGCCAGCAGTCCGAGAAGCGAGCAGTTCTTC. Its protein is CASSPRSEQFF.

This chain uses TRBV6-5 with TRBJ2-1; 11 bases line up with TRBD2. The V and J ends lost 2 bases and 6 bases, in that order; junction bases with no gene match: 3. The germline gives CDR1 MNHEY, CDR2 SVGAGI. The CDR3 spans 15 residues. CDR3 region: CASSYIAGGPNEQFF. The CDR3 nucleotides are TGTGCCAGCAGTTACATAGCGGGGGGGCCCAATGAGCAGTTCTTC.

CDR3 bases: TGTGCCAGCAGCTTAATGTCGGGAAGCACCTACGAGCAGTACTTC. Protein sequence: CASSLMSGSTYEQYF. The chain joins TRBV7-9 to TRBJ2-7, with TRBD2 as a possible D gene (5 bases). Per the germline V gene, CDR1 is SEHNR and CDR2 is FQNEAQ (reference sequence). CDR3 size: 15 residues. Deletions cut 2 bases from V and 2 bases from J, with 13 bases between. Filled out from reference TRBV7-9 and TRBJ2-7, the complete variable domain reads DTGVSQNPRHKITKRGQNVTFRCDPISEHNRLYWYRQTLGQGPEFLTYFQNEAQLEKSRLLSDRFSAERPKGSFSTLEIQRTEQGDSAMYLCASSLMSGSTYEQYFGPGTRLTVT.

This rearrangement joins TRBV19 to TRBJ2-2, with TRBD2 matching over 10 bases. This CDR3 is 15 amino acids long. The J segment lost 3 bases and the V segment lost 6 bases, leaving 4 bases of the junction unmatched. Germline V lookup: CDR1 LNHDA, CDR2 SQIVND (reference sequence). CDR3 sequence: CASRSTSGYTGELFF. For the CDR3, the DNA is TGTGCCAGTAGGTCGACTAGCGGGTACACCGGGGAGCTGTTTTTT.

The chain links TRBV11-2 to TRBJ2-5; D remains unclear. V lost 1 base and J 2 bases, leaving 8 bases between the germline ends. Germline-derived CDR1 and CDR2 are SGHAT and FQNNGV. This CDR3 is built from 14 residues. The CDR3 reads CASSLGAFQETQYF. Written as DNA, the CDR3 is TGTGCCAGCAGCTTAGGCGCTTTTCAAGAGACCCAGTACTTC.

The chain carries TRBV24-1 and TRBJ1-5; D might be TRBD1 (5 bases). This CDR3 spans 13 amino acids. The germline gives CDR1 KGHDR, CDR2 SFDVKD. V was cut by 3 bases and J by 8 bases, with 10 bases left in between. CDR3 sequence (DNA): TGTGCCACCAGTGATCGGGGGAGGGAGCCCCAGCATTTT. This codes for CATSDRGREPQHF.

The chain has TRBV28 and TRBJ2-7, with a weak D call TRBD1 (5 bases). CDR1 is MDHEN and CDR2 is SYDVKM in the germline V gene. There are 14 residues in the CDR3. The V and J ends lost 0 bases and 2 bases respectively, with 8 bases between them. The DNA for the CDR3 is TGTGCCAGCAGTTTATGGGGGCTAGCCTACGAGCAGTACTTC. Encoded protein: CASSLWGLAYEQYF. Using reference TRBV28 and TRBJ2-7 for the parts outside the CDR3, the full variable domain is DVKVTQSSRYLVKRTGEKVFLECVQDMDHENMFWYRQDPGLGLRLIYFSYDVKMKEKGDIPEGYSVSREKKERFSLILESASTNQTSMYLCASSLWGLAYEQYFGPGTRLTVT.

The rearrangement uses TRBV11-2 and TRBJ1-2, with TRBD1 matching over 10 bases. J was trimmed by 6 bases and V by 5 bases; bases with no gene match: 9. CDR1 and CDR2 from the germline V gene are SGHAT and FQNNGV. There are 15 residues in the CDR3. The CDR3 protein is CASSADRGREDGYTF. CDR3 coding DNA: TGTGCCAGCAGCGCTGACAGGGGGCGCGAAGATGGCTACACCTTC. The whole variable domain, remainder taken from reference TRBV11-2 and TRBJ1-2, is EAGVAQSPRYKIIEKRQSVAFWCNPISGHATLYWYQQILGQGPKLLIQFQNNGVVDDSQLPKDRFSAERLKGVDSTLKIQPAKLEDSAVYLCASSADRGREDGYTFGSGTRLTVV.

The chain uses TRBV4-1 and TRBJ2-3, with TRBD2 identical over 14 bases. The germline V gene has CDR1 MGHRA and CDR2 YSYEKL. Trimming took 0 bases from V and 6 from J; bases not matched to a gene: 8. The CDR3 is 18 residues long. The CDR3 coding sequence is TGCGCCAGCAGCCAAGACCCAGGACTAGCGGGAGGAGGCGATACGCAGTATTTT. This translates into CASSQDPGLAGGGDTQYF.

The V gene is TRBV27, the J gene TRBJ1-1; perhaps TRBD1 as D (5 bases). The germline CDR1 and CDR2 sequences are MNHEY and SMNVEV (reference sequence). CDR3 length equals 14 residues. V lost 6 bases and J lost 1, with 12 bases in between. The CDR3 region is CASRSVGGNTEAFF. The CDR3 coding sequence is TGTGCCAGCAGATCTGTCGGGGGGAACACTGAAGCTTTCTTT.

The rearrangement uses TRBV7-8 and TRBJ2-7; D ambiguous. Germline CDR1 SGHVS, CDR2 FQNEAQ. The V end lost 1 base, the J end lost 1 base, and 14 bases lay between the germline ends. This CDR3 contains 16 residues. The chain's CDR3 is CASSLVWSARSYEQYF. CDR3 nucleotide sequence: TGTGCCAGCAGCTTAGTTTGGAGCGCTAGATCCTACGAGCAGTACTTC.

This clone was counted between two and nine times. The chain has TRBV7-2 and TRBJ2-3, with 9 bases matching TRBD1. CDR1 is SGHTA, CDR2 FQGNSA, per germline. The CDR3 loop spans 16 amino acids. V dropped 1 base and J dropped 3; count of bases not matched to a gene: 5. The chain's CDR3 is CASSLERTGATDTQYF. The CDR3 bases are TGTGCCAGCAGCTTAGAGCGGACAGGGGCAACAGATACGCAGTATTTT.

This clone has ten or more counts. This rearrangement joins TRBV2 to TRBJ2-2; 8 bases agree with TRBD2. The CDR3 consists of 15 residues. Losses at the gene ends were 4 bases for V and 6 bases for J; bases not matched to a gene: 7. Germline values: CDR1 SNHLY, CDR2 FYNNEI. The CDR3 sequence is CASSASGSNPGELFF. The CDR3 nucleotides read TGTGCCAGCAGTGCAAGCGGGAGCAATCCCGGGGAGCTGTTTTTT.

The rearrangement links TRBV13 to TRBJ1-3; TRBD1 might be the D (5 bases). The CDR3 runs to 14 residues. Looked up from germline, CDR1 is PRHDT and CDR2 is FYEKMQ (reference sequence). The ends were cut back, 5 bases at V and 8 bases at J, with 16 bases in the middle. CDR3 sequence: CASSRGLPGDTIYF. The CDR3 DNA follows: TGTGCCAGCAGCCGGGGACTGCCGGGGGACACCATATATTTT.

The chain couples TRBV28 to TRBJ2-1; 7 positions agree with TRBD1. The V gene end was trimmed by 6 bases and the J gene end by 0 bases; junction bases not matched to a gene: 8. The CDR3 totals 16 residues. The germline V gene has CDR1 MDHEN and CDR2 SYDVKM. The chain's CDR3 is CASSSLTGSSYNEQFF. The DNA of the CDR3 is TGTGCCAGCAGCTCTTTGACAGGGTCCTCCTACAATGAGCAGTTCTTC.

The CDR3 nucleotides read TGTGCCAGCAGCGGGACTAGCGGGAGGGTAAGGAGGTACGAGCAGTACTTC. Translating it yields CASSGTSGRVRRYEQYF. The chain combines TRBV7-2 with TRBJ2-7; 16 nucleotides line up with TRBD2. Looked up from germline, CDR1 is SGHTA and CDR2 is FQGNSA. Germline trimming cut 5 bases from V and 4 bases from J; bases unmatched to any gene: 8. The CDR3 has 17 residues. Drawing the rest from reference TRBV7-2 and TRBJ2-7, the complete variable domain is GAGVSQSPSNKVTEKGKDVELRCDPISGHTALYWYRQSLGQGLEFLIYFQGNSAPDKSGLPSDRFSAERTGGSVSTLTIQRTQQEDSAVYLCASSGTSGRVRRYEQYFGPGTRLTVT.

The chain employs TRBV27 and TRBJ1-4, with 8 bases matching TRBD1. The ends lost 8 bases at V and 7 bases at J; junction bases unmatched: 18. The CDR3 sequence is 17 residues long. Germline V lookup: CDR1 MNHEY, CDR2 SMNVEV (reference sequence). The CDR3 spells CASRPRGLTLTPEKLFF. The CDR3 region has the DNA TGTGCCAGCCGCCCCAGGGGGCTTACCCTTACCCCTGAAAAACTGTTTTTT.